This is a list of T cell receptor beta chains from one sample in a study of blood T cells in healthy people across ages. TCRdb used MiXCR to reprocess the 5' RACE reads, holding one entry per CDR3 protein. The profile shows 600,000 to 850,000 distinct CDR3 sequences, more than 20% of them singletons. This same sample was also taken into another study, of T cells of mothers and their children.

Sample: blood. The source is a boy between 10 and 17 years old in good health. Each CDR3 is given with its conserved first and last residue. Each record gives: D gene, clone size, J gene, V gene, CDR3 DNA, CDR3 protein. A D gene is named only where the DNA matches it firmly. Not every row has a clone size; where given, it reads once, few, many or a size class.

TRBD2 NA TRBJ2-1 TRBV20-1 TGCAGTGCTAGAGATCTGGAGCGGGGGGTGTTTGAGCAGTTCTTC CSARDLERGVFEQFF
TRBD2 once TRBJ2-7 TRBV4-1 TGCGCCAGCAGCCAAGTAGGACTAGCGGAAGCCGAGCAGTACTTC CASSQVGLAEAEQYF
NA few TRBJ2-5 TRBV7-2 TGTGCCAGCAGCCTTAAAATGGAGACCCAGTACTTC CASSLKMETQYF
TRBD1 NA TRBJ2-5 TRBV7-9 TGTGCCAGCAGCGCCGGGACAGGGGCACTCCAAGAGACCCAGTACTTC CASSAGTGALQETQYF
TRBD1 few TRBJ2-5 TRBV12-5 TGTGCTAGTGGAGGGTTGGACAGGGGTGAATTCGAGACCCAGTACTTC CASGGLDRGEFETQYF
TRBD2 NA TRBJ2-1 TRBV6-2/TRBV6-3 TGTGCCAGCAGTTATCTGTCGGGGGGGCCTAATGAGCAGTTCTTC CASSYLSGGPNEQFF
TRBD2 NA TRBJ2-5 TRBV7-2 TGTGCCAGCAGCTTTAGCGGGAGATCGACCCAAGAGACCCAGTACTTC CASSFSGRSTQETQYF
NA NA TRBJ1-3 TRBV29-1 TGCAGCGTTGCCCGGACGGGAAACACCATATATTTT CSVARTGNTIYF
TRBD1 NA TRBJ2-6 TRBV9 TGTGCCAGCAGCGTCGACAGGGGGCCTTCAAACGTCCTGACTTTC CASSVDRGPSNVLTF
NA NA TRBJ2-1 TRBV6-5 TGTGCCAGCAGTTACTCCGCGGAGCGCTCCTACAATGAGCAGTTCTTC CASSYSAERSYNEQFF
TRBD2 NA TRBJ2-1 TRBV11-3 TGTGCCAGCAGCTTAGGACTAGCGTTGCGAGATGAGCAGTTCTTC CASSLGLALRDEQFF
NA few TRBJ1-5 TRBV6-6 TGTGCCAGCAGTTACTCCTTTGAGCGGGTCCCGCATTTT CASSYSFERVPHF
TRBD2 few TRBJ2-1 TRBV6-1 TGTGCCAGCAGTGTCCTTCCGGGAGGAGAGAATGAGCAGTTCTTC CASSVLPGGENEQFF
NA NA TRBJ1-2 TRBV7-8 TGTGCCAGCAGCTTTAGAACAGTAGCTAACTATGGCTACACCTTC CASSFRTVANYGYTF
TRBD1 NA TRBJ2-5 TRBV29-1 TGCAGCGTTGCGCCCCGCGGGACAGGTCAAGAGACCCAGTACTTC CSVAPRGTGQETQYF
TRBD1 NA TRBJ1-1 TRBV7-9 TGTGCCAGCAGCTCTGTAACAGGGGGTGAAGCTTTCTTT CASSSVTGGEAFF
NA NA TRBJ2-7 TRBV29-1 TGCAGCGTTGAGATCAGGGCCCACTCCTACGAGCAGTACTTC CSVEIRAHSYEQYF
TRBD1 NA TRBJ2-5 TRBV4-2 TGTGCCAGCAGCCAAGGAGACAGGGGCCATAGCCAAGAGACCCAGTACTTC CASSQGDRGHSQETQYF
TRBD2 NA TRBJ2-5 TRBV7-3 TGTGCCAGCAGCGACGCGGGAGGATCTATAGTCGGGACCCAGTACTTC CASSDAGGSIVGTQYF
TRBD1 NA TRBJ1-2 TRBV24-1 TGTGCCACCAGTGATCCAACATTACAGGGGGACTATGGCTACACCTTC CATSDPTLQGDYGYTF
NA few TRBJ1-3 TRBV20-1 TGCAGTGCTACAGGGAGCTCTGGAAACACCATATATTTT CSATGSSGNTIYF
NA NA TRBJ2-5 TRBV15 TGTGCCACCAGCAGAGATCCGGAAGCCCAAGAGACCCAGTACTTC CATSRDPEAQETQYF
TRBD1 NA TRBJ2-7 TRBV7-9 TGTGCCAGCAGCTTACAGGGACAGGGGTACGAGCAGTACTTC CASSLQGQGYEQYF
TRBD1 few TRBJ2-4 TRBV28 TGTGCCAGCCCCGGGCAGGGGGCAGTGATTTTCGCCAAAAACATTCAGTACTTC CASPGQGAVIFAKNIQYF
NA few TRBJ2-3 TRBV4-3 TGCGCCAGCAGCCAGCCCTATAGCACAGATACGCAGTATTTT CASSQPYSTDTQYF